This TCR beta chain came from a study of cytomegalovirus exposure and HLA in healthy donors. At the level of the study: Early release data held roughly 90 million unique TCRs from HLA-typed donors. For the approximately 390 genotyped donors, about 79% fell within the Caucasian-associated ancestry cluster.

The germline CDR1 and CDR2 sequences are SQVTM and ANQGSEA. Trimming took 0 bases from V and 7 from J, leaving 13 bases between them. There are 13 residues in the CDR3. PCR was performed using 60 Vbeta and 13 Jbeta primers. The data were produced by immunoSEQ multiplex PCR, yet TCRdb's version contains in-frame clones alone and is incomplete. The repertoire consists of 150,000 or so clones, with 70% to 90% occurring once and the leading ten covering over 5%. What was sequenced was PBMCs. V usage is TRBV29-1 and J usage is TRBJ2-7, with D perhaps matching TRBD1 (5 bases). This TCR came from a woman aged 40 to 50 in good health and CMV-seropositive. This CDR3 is CSVEDPDREEQYF. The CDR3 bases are TGCAGCGTTGAAGATCCCGACAGAGAAGAGCAGTACTTC.